The 10 T cell receptor beta chains listed next were all sequenced from one sample in a study of T cells expressing NK-cell markers. With the 5' RACE reads reprocessed, TCRdb shows one record per CDR3 protein and no DNA. Its table records 400,000 or so distinct CDR3 sequences. Sequenced: blood T cells: a sorted CD56 or NKG2C T cell subset, CD4+ or CD8+ T cells, or bulk PBMC T cells (not recorded which). The receptors derive from a woman between 45 and 65 years old in good health.

The rearrangement uses TRBV4-2 and TRBJ2-2; no DNA is available, so the TRBD2 call from TCRdb remains unchecked. CDR3 length equals 17 residues. Germline assignment: CDR1 LGHNA and CDR2 YNFKEQ. CDR3 amino acids: CASSHLGTSGTRGELFF.

The chain recombines TRBV27 with TRBJ2-4; TCRdb's D call, TRBD1, is unchecked because there is no DNA. This CDR3 region has 14 residues. CDR1 and CDR2 (germline): MNHEY, SMNVEV (reference sequence). The CDR3 protein is CASSLAAGTNIQYF.

The chain joins TRBV7-2 to TRBJ2-1. CDR3 size: 14 residues. CDR1 and CDR2 (germline): SGHTA, FQGNSA. CDR3 amino acids: CASSFATSVGEQFF.

V is TRBV5-1 and J is TRBJ1-4. The germline gives CDR1 SGHRS, CDR2 YFSETQ. This CDR3 comprises 11 residues. CDR3 region: CASSLGQQLFF.

The CDR3 loop is CASSPNGNYEQYF. The chain employs TRBV27 and TRBJ2-7. This CDR3 is built from 13 residues. The germline CDR1 and CDR2 sequences are MNHEY and SMNVEV (reference sequence).

V gene TRBV5-1 combines with J gene TRBJ2-1; no DNA is available, so the TRBD2 call from TCRdb remains unchecked. This CDR3 has 15 amino acids. From germline, CDR1 is SGHRS and CDR2 YFSETQ. CDR3 sequence: CASSLVPSGRSEQFF.

The chain recombines TRBV4-1 with TRBJ2-2. CDR1 MGHRA and CDR2 YSYEKL come from the germline V gene. This CDR3 has 15 residues. CDR3 sequence reads: CASSPLNSIEGELFF.

The chain has TRBV10-3 and TRBJ2-6; TCRdb lists TRBD1, though no DNA is available to test this call. Germline CDR1 and CDR2: ENHRY and SYGVKD. CDR3 length equals 16 residues. The chain's CDR3 is CAINGQGQLGANVLTF.

This chain uses TRBV3-1 with TRBJ2-1; TCRdb selects TRBD2, and the lack of DNA leaves this call unchecked. Germline V gene lookup returns CDR1 LGHDT and CDR2 YNNKEL (reference sequence). The CDR3 contains 16 residues. Here the CDR3 reads CASSPTPRGDAGEQFF.

Here the CDR3 reads CASRGTGKNEQFF. J is TRBJ2-1 and V is TRBV7-9; TCRdb outputs TRBD1, but without DNA this stays unchecked. The CDR3 totals 13 residues. Germline assignment: CDR1 SEHNR and CDR2 FQNEAQ (reference sequence).